This TCR beta chain is drawn from a study of vaccination and CD4 T cells after COVID-19. Study at large: Cells received overlapping spike peptides from SARS-CoV-2, HCoV-NL63, HCoV-OC43 and HCoV-229E as stimulation.

Germline lookup yields CDR1 MNHEY and CDR2 SVGEGT. V was shortened by 8 bases and J by 3 bases, with 17 bases between the two germline ends. CDR3 size: 14 residues. Treatment meaning: roughly 10-day PBMC culture with coronavirus spike peptide pools or control peptides (ViraFEST assay). CD4+ T cells that came from the unexposed donor were collected before the COVID-19 pandemic (2011-2018). First, ViraFEST expanded antigen-specific T cells with peptide pools, and next it sequenced the TCRs. Peptide pools at 8.5 to 10 ug/ml stimulated about 1.8 million PBMCs per well with 9.5 to 10 IU/ml IL-2. Days 3 and 7 saw half the medium swapped for fresh IL-2 medium. This clonotype has only a few counts. The antigen is unknown. The study sequenced cultured CD4+ T cell DNA using the Oncomine TCR Beta short-read assay. Cultured CD4+ T cells yielded the extracted genomic DNA. TCRdb recomputed calls from the PCR reads with MiXCR, one row per CDR3 protein. Here the sample spans thousands of distinct CDR3 sequences, over 35% being singletons.

The sequence came from a human donor in good health. The chain uses TRBV6-2 or TRBV6-3 and TRBJ2-7; a possible D gene is TRBD1 (6 bases). The source material was CD4+ T cells from blood, cultured in vitro. The CDR3 protein is CASPVGGRNYEQYF. The DNA of the CDR3 is TGTGCCAGCCCCGTAGGGGGAAGAAACTACGAGCAGTACTTC.